This T cell receptor (beta chain) was retrieved from a study of human T cells and chemical hapten exposure. For the study at large: The cohort included alopecia areata under or over 50% scalp, totalis and universalis.

The V end lost 4 bases, the J end lost 6 bases, and 16 bases lay between the germline ends. The germline gives CDR1 SQVTM, CDR2 ANQGSEA. This CDR3 spans 13 amino acids. The library labeled individual cDNA molecules by adding unique molecular identifiers to them. MiXCR was run by TCRdb on the RACE reads, yielding one entry per CDR3 protein. Of 40,000 to 50,000 distinct CDR3 sequences in the sample, about 4% are singletons; the top ten hold approximately 24%. The sample's time point: patch test 1, 2 weeks after DPC sensitization. Treatment of the sample: therapeutic diphenylcyclopropenone sensitization with weekly scalp DPC. The authors extracted total RNA from unfractionated whole blood. Many counts were recorded for this clonotype.

This clonotype originated in a man in his fifties or sixties with alopecia areata. Some clones in this sample may be carry-over from other donors' samples. The material sequenced was whole blood, taken in connection with sensitization to the hapten diphenylcyclopropenone (DPC). The chain has TRBV29-1 and TRBJ2-7; a weak D match, TRBD1 (5 bases). The CDR3 sequence is CSVGDSRVGEQYF. The CDR3 DNA reads TGCAGCGTTGGGGATTCCAGGGTGGGCGAGCAGTACTTC.